This T cell receptor beta chain emerged from a study of T cell repertoires in cytomegalovirus infection. The CDR3 is 15 residues long. Germline CDR1 and CDR2: MDHEN and SYDVKM. The V gene lost 11 bases and the J gene lost 2 bases, with 21 bases spanning the gap. On this clonotype: The target antigen is unknown.

TCRdb used MiXCR to reprocess the reads, holding one entry per CDR3 protein. The repertoire consists of a few hundred thousand distinct CDR3 sequences, with 40% occurring once and the leading ten covering 48%. This TCR was sampled from a human donor in good health (CMV status not recorded). Some clones in this sample may be carry-over from other donors' samples. The specimen comprised cultured PBMCs, sampled from culture after CMV antigen stimulation. This chain connects TRBV28 to TRBJ1-1; TRBD1 might be the D (5 bases). CDR3 sequence (DNA): TGTGCCTCATCACTGACCAGGGTCCGAAACACTGAAGCTTTCTTT. Translation gives CASSLTRVRNTEAFF. Looking up the rest from reference TRBV28 and TRBJ1-1 gives the full variable domain: DVKVTQSSRYLVKRTGEKVFLECVQDMDHENMFWYRQDPGLGLRLIYFSYDVKMKEKGDIPEGYSVSREKKERFSLILESASTNQTSMYLCASSLTRVRNTEAFFGQGTRLTVV.